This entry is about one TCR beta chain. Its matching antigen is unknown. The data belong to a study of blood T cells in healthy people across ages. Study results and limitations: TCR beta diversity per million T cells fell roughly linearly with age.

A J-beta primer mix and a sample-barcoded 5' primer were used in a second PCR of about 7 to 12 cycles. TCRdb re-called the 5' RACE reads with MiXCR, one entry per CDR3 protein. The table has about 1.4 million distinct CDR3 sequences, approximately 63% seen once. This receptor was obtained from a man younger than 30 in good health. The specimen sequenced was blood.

The CDR3 DNA reads as TGTGCCAGCACAGCGATAGTGGGACATCAGGCAGGGCAAAAACTGTTTTTT. Its protein is CASTAIVGHQAGQKLFF. V usage is TRBV27 and J usage is TRBJ1-4, with a weak D call TRBD1 (6 bases). Per germline, CDR1 MNHEY and CDR2 SMNVEV (reference sequence). V was shortened by 7 bases and J by 9 bases, with 27 bases between the two germline ends. There are 17 residues in the CDR3.